One and the same sample provided the 17 T cell receptor beta chains below, sequenced in a study of technical replicates of blood from a few donors. Method: immunoSEQ multiplex PCR; TCRdb's copy keeps in-frame clones and lacks some. The sample has 80,000 to 100,000 clones; roughly nine tenths are singletons. Sequencing used T cells isolated from PBMCs. The receptor set was obtained from a human donor in good health.

The gene calls are TRBV19 and TRBJ1-4, with no clear D. V was cut by 3 bases and J by 7 bases, with 6 bases left in between. The CDR3 extends over 12 amino acids. Germline-derived CDR1 and CDR2 are LNHDA and SQIVND (reference sequence). This chain's CDR3 is CASSIPSEKLFF. In DNA form, the CDR3 reads TGTGCCAGTAGTATCCCGTCTGAAAAACTGTTTTTT. Full variable domain (rest looked up from reference TRBV19 and TRBJ1-4): DGGITQSPKYLFRKEGQNVTLSCEQNLNHDAMYWYRQDPGQGLRLIYYSQIVNDFQKGDIAEGYSVSREKKESFPLTVTSAQKNPTAFYLCASSIPSEKLFFGSGTQLSVL.

About this clone: This sample includes further DNA sequences coding for the same CDR3. The CDR3 here is CASRRDTGELFF. The CDR3 DNA reads TGTGCCAGCAGGCGAGATACCGGGGAGCTGTTTTTT. The chain couples TRBV9 to TRBJ2-2; no reliable D call. Germline V gene sequence: CDR1 SGDLS, CDR2 YYNGEE. The CDR3 is made up of 12 amino acids. The V end lost 5 bases, the J end lost 5 bases, and 7 bases lay between the germline ends.

The chain is built from TRBV11-2 and TRBJ2-2; tentative D call: TRBD2 (6 bases). In germline, CDR1 is SGHAT, CDR2 FQNNGV. This CDR3 is built from 15 residues. The V and J ends lost 4 bases and 2 bases respectively, with 11 bases between them. CDR3 DNA: TGTGCCAGCAGCTGGGGGGACGCAAACACCGGGGAGCTGTTTTTT. Its translation is CASSWGDANTGELFF.

The gene calls are TRBV4-1 and TRBJ2-5, with 10 bases lining up with TRBD1. The length of the CDR3 is 15 residues. In germline, CDR1 is MGHRA, CDR2 YSYEKL. V lost 4 bases and J lost 0; bases outside the gene matches: 2. Here the CDR3 reads CASSPGTGDQETQYF. The CDR3 nucleotides are TGCGCCAGCAGCCCCGGGACAGGGGACCAAGAGACCCAGTACTTC.

The chain joins TRBV6-1 to TRBJ1-2, with D maybe TRBD1 (6 bases). This CDR3 spans 17 amino acids. V was trimmed by 1 base and J by 5 bases, leaving 20 bases between them. CDR1 and CDR2 from the germline V gene are MNHNS and SASEGT. The CDR3: CASSEVSFGGRGYGYTF. The CDR3 DNA sequence: TGTGCCAGCAGTGAAGTATCATTCGGGGGGCGCGGATATGGCTACACCTTC.

The rearrangement joins TRBV6-6 to TRBJ1-1; 7 nucleotides align to TRBD1. The V gene's germline CDR1 is MNHNY and CDR2 SVGAGI (reference sequence). V was clipped by 5 bases and J by 0 bases; unmatched bases: 9. The CDR3 has 16 amino acids. The CDR3 nucleotides read TGTGCCAGCAGTCCGGGACAGACTTTTCTGAACACTGAAGCTTTCTTT. Its protein is CASSPGQTFLNTEAFF.

The chain couples TRBV4-2 to TRBJ2-7, with 7 bases fitting TRBD2. The V gene end was trimmed by 1 base and the J gene end by 1 base; junction bases not matched to a gene: 4. This CDR3 region has 15 residues. Per germline, CDR1 LGHNA and CDR2 YNFKEQ. The CDR3: CASSQVAGASYEQYF. In DNA, the CDR3 is TGTGCCAGCAGCCAAGTTGCGGGAGCGTCCTACGAGCAGTACTTC.

This chain uses TRBV19 with TRBJ2-3; TRBD2 aligns across 8 bases. The CDR3 has 15 residues. V lost 1 base and J lost 6; bases outside the gene matches: 6. Germline values: CDR1 LNHDA, CDR2 SQIVND (reference sequence). In nucleotides, the CDR3 is TGTGCCAGTAGTATAGGCGGGGGGCGCCGCGATACGCAGTATTTT. Translating gives CASSIGGGRRDTQYF.

The chain couples TRBV10-3 to TRBJ2-7; 10 bases match TRBD1. The V gene's germline CDR1 is ENHRY and CDR2 SYGVKD. The J segment lost 6 bases and the V segment lost 6 bases, leaving 8 bases of the junction unmatched. CDR3 length: 14 amino acids. The CDR3 sequence is CAISETGTGVEQYF. The DNA for the CDR3 is TGTGCCATCAGCGAGACCGGGACAGGGGTCGAGCAGTACTTC.

V is TRBV4-1 and J is TRBJ2-3; D gene unclear. Germline V gives CDR1 MGHRA, CDR2 YSYEKL. The CDR3 spans 13 residues. V gave up 3 bases and J gave up 2 bases, with 6 bases separating them. The CDR3 nucleotides are TGCGCCAGCAGCCACACATTCACAGATACGCAGTATTTT. Translated, it gives CASSHTFTDTQYF.

The V gene is TRBV7-2, the J gene TRBJ1-5, with a tentative D call TRBD1 (6 bases). Deletions cut 5 bases from V and 2 bases from J, with 10 bases between. Germline-derived CDR1 and CDR2 are SGHTA and FQGNSA. This CDR3 is built from 14 residues. DNA for the CDR3: TGTGCCAGCAGCAATAGACAGGGCAATCAGCCCCAGCATTTT. Protein product: CASSNRQGNQPQHF.

The V gene is TRBV10-3, the J gene TRBJ2-5; 11 bases agree with TRBD2. V gave up 0 bases and J gave up 6 bases; unmatched junction bases: 6. CDR1 is ENHRY, CDR2 SYGVKD, per germline. The CDR3 consists of 16 residues. The chain's CDR3 is CAISESPLAGGKTQYF. The CDR3 coding sequence is TGTGCCATCAGTGAGTCTCCCCTAGCGGGAGGAAAGACCCAGTACTTC.

V usage is TRBV2 and J usage is TRBJ1-1; 7 positions match TRBD1. The CDR3 sequence is 12 residues long. With V trimmed by 8 bases and J by 5 bases, 5 bases remained unmatched. Germline V gene lookup returns CDR1 SNHLY and CDR2 FYNNEI. In nucleotides, the CDR3 is TGTGCCAGCTTCAGGGGGGTAACTGAAGCTTTCTTT. Amino acids: CASFRGVTEAFF.

This chain connects TRBV10-1 to TRBJ2-3; 8 bases agree with TRBD1. The CDR3 runs 15 residues. From germline, CDR1 is WNHNN and CDR2 SYGVQD (reference sequence). The J segment lost 3 bases and the V segment lost 6 bases, leaving 8 bases of the junction unmatched. The CDR3 region has the DNA TGCGCCAGCAGCCGCGGACAGGGTAGGACAGATACGCAGTATTTT. This translates into CASSRGQGRTDTQYF.

The chain uses TRBV4-1 and TRBJ2-4; maybe TRBD1 (6 bases). There are 16 residues in the CDR3. The germline V and J ends were trimmed by 0 bases and 6 bases, with 15 bases remaining between them. Per germline, CDR1 MGHRA and CDR2 YSYEKL. The CDR3 bases are TGCGCCAGCAGCCAAGATGATCAGGGGCCGGCAAACATTCAGTACTTC. This sequence encodes CASSQDDQGPANIQYF.

The chain carries TRBV19 and TRBJ1-1, with 8 bases aligning to TRBD1. This CDR3 has 17 residues. V lost 3 bases to trimming and J lost 1 base; unmatched junction nucleotides: 10. Germline V lookup: CDR1 LNHDA, CDR2 SQIVND (reference sequence). The CDR3 DNA follows: TGTGCCAGTAGTATGGTCTGGTCGGGACAGGAGAACACTGAAGCTTTCTTT. This codes for CASSMVWSGQENTEAFF.

This clone was observed once. V gene TRBV9 combines with J gene TRBJ1-3; D is unclear. Trimming shortened V by 0 bases and J by 8 bases, and 6 bases separated the two germline ends. Germline lookup yields CDR1 SGDLS and CDR2 YYNGEE. The CDR3 runs to 12 residues. CDR3 in DNA: TGTGCCAGCAGCGTAGGCACGGACACCATATATTTT. Protein sequence: CASSVGTDTIYF.